This entry lists 18 T cell receptor beta chains sequenced from one sample in a study of T-cell memory formation after mild COVID-19 (dated by TCRdb to about 2021). Library preparation was by 5' RACE. TCRdb records Illumina NovaSeq 6000 as the sequencer. TCRdb took the public reads, trimmed them with fastp at Q25, ran MiXCR for clone calling and kept in-frame beta chains. Rows with a matching CDR3 protein are joined into one entry that keeps the most common DNA and genes. In all, the sample holds 400,000 or so distinct CDR3 sequences, and 20% of those were seen once. Approximately 8.1% of the sample is in the top ten clones. The sample was PBMCs or a T cell subset sorted from them (not recorded which). These receptors came from an adult woman who had mild COVID-19 (a few samples of this study predate the infection). The sample titles of this study are shuffled in the database, so cell type and time point are left out; the donor was told from shared clones.

This clonotype was detected a few times. V is TRBV5-5 and J is TRBJ2-1, with TRBD1 as a possible D gene (5 bases). Trimming removed 4 bases from V and 5 bases from J, with 19 bases in between. The CDR3 sequence is 16 residues long. Germline V gene lookup returns CDR1 SGHKS and CDR2 YYEKEE (reference sequence). The CDR3 sequence: CASSPLTGGINNEQFF. The CDR3 nucleotides are TGTGCCAGCAGCCCCCTAACAGGTGGAATTAACAATGAGCAGTTCTTC.

A few counts support this clonotype. V gene TRBV7-9 combines with J gene TRBJ1-5; no reliable D call. The germline gives CDR1 SEHNR, CDR2 FQNEAQ (reference sequence). The CDR3 has 13 residues. Trimming removed 2 bases at V and 0 bases at J, with 2 bases between. The DNA of the CDR3 is TGTGCCAGCAGCTTAATTAGCAATCAGCCCCAGCATTTT. It translates to CASSLISNQPQHF.

The chain couples TRBV28 to TRBJ2-3, with 13 bases matching TRBD2. V lost 4 bases and J lost 0; bases outside the gene matches: 7. The CDR3 runs to 18 residues. CDR1 MDHEN and CDR2 SYDVKM come from the germline V gene. CDR3 region: CASSSGTSGITSTDTQYF. The CDR3 region has the DNA TGTGCCAGCAGTTCCGGGACTAGCGGGATTACTAGCACAGATACGCAGTATTTT.

This clonotype appeared many times. V usage is TRBV24-1 and J usage is TRBJ2-7, with unresolved D. Trimming removed 2 bases at V and 2 bases at J, with 9 bases between. The CDR3 runs 14 residues. CDR1 KGHDR and CDR2 SFDVKD come from the germline V gene. For the CDR3, the DNA is TGTGCCACCAGTGATTCTGGCAGAGCCTACGAGCAGTACTTC. Amino acids: CATSDSGRAYEQYF.

This clonotype was counted at least ten times. The chain recombines TRBV29-1 with TRBJ1-2, with 9 bases aligning to TRBD1. This CDR3 region has 16 residues. Unmatched junction bases numbered 8, after V lost 3 bases and J lost 0 bases. Germline V gene lookup returns CDR1 SQVTM and CDR2 ANQGSEA. The CDR3 is CSVESGQGITNYGYTF. The CDR3 DNA sequence: TGCAGCGTTGAGTCTGGACAGGGGATTACTAACTATGGCTACACCTTC.

The chain joins TRBV4-1 to TRBJ1-1; 10 nucleotides agree with TRBD1. Germline CDR1 is MGHRA and CDR2 is YSYEKL. Unmatched junction bases numbered 11, after V lost 1 base and J lost 6 bases. The CDR3 is made up of 17 amino acids. CDR3 DNA: TGCGCCAGCAGCCAAGCAGAGAGACAGGGGGCGCGGGCTGAAGCTTTCTTT. Protein sequence: CASSQAERQGARAEAFF.

The chain combines TRBV12-3 or TRBV12-4 with TRBJ2-3, with no clear D. V was clipped by 8 bases and J by 0 bases, with 15 bases between them. The length of the CDR3 is 15 residues. The chain's CDR3 is CASGEGFGSTDTQYF. CDR3 sequence (DNA): TGTGCCAGCGGAGAAGGGTTCGGGAGCACAGATACGCAGTATTTT.

The chain employs TRBV5-5 and TRBJ2-7; tentatively, D is TRBD1 or TRBD2 (5 bases each). The germline V gene has CDR1 SGHKS and CDR2 YYEKEE (reference sequence). The CDR3 length is 15 residues. The V and J ends lost 3 bases and 3 bases respectively, with 16 bases between them. CDR3 coding DNA: TGTGCCAGCAGCTCAGCTTTGGGGGTGGACTACGAGCAGTACTTC. Amino acid sequence: CASSSALGVDYEQYF.

This clonotype appeared a few times. V usage is TRBV5-1 and J usage is TRBJ1-1, with 9 nucleotides matching TRBD1. Germline loops: CDR1 SGHRS, CDR2 YFSETQ. J lost 4 bases, V lost 1 base, and 2 bases had no gene match. The CDR3 is 14 amino acids. CDR3 region: CASSLLGQGTEAFF. CDR3 DNA: TGCGCCAGCAGCTTGTTGGGACAGGGCACTGAAGCTTTCTTT. The full variable domain, in which reference TRBV5-1 and TRBJ1-1 provide the parts outside the CDR3, is KAGVTQTPRYLIKTRGQQVTLSCSPISGHRSVSWYQQTPGQGLQFLFEYFSETQRNKGNFPGRFSGRQFSNSRSEMNVSTLELGDSALYLCASSLLGQGTEAFFGQGTRLTVV.

The chain is built from TRBV4-2 and TRBJ2-7; D gene ambiguous. V lost 2 bases and J 1 base, leaving 12 bases between the germline ends. Germline assignment: CDR1 LGHNA and CDR2 YNFKEQ. This CDR3 spans 15 amino acids. The CDR3 spells CASSQPGTSSYEQYF. The DNA for the CDR3 is TGTGCCAGCAGCCAACCGGGTACTTCATCCTACGAGCAGTACTTC.

As for this clonotype: An end of the junction differs from the germline gene, which may be a read error. The chain carries TRBV12-3 or TRBV12-4 and TRBJ1-2; no definite D call. This CDR3 comprises 11 residues. CDR3 residues: CASSSKARLAF. The CDR3 DNA reads as TGTGCCAGCAGTTCTAAGGCGCGGCTCGCCTTC.

In this sample, this clonotype turned up a few times. The chain links TRBV5-1 to TRBJ2-5, with D possibly matching TRBD2 (5 bases). This CDR3 spans 13 amino acids. V lost 7 bases to trimming and J lost 4 bases, with 14 bases between them. Germline CDR1 is SGHRS and CDR2 is YFSETQ. The CDR3, as DNA: TGCGCCAGCGCGAGGGTAGGACGAGAGACCCAGTACTTC. Its translation is CASARVGRETQYF.

This chain joins TRBV5-1 and TRBJ2-1; D possibly corresponds to TRBD1 (6 bases). The ends were cut back, 0 bases at V and 5 bases at J, with 15 bases in the middle. CDR1 is SGHRS, CDR2 YFSETQ, per germline. The CDR3 loop spans 16 amino acids. The CDR3 loop reads CASSLGGLNNNNEQFF. In DNA, the CDR3 is TGCGCCAGCAGCTTGGGGGGGCTTAACAACAACAATGAGCAGTTCTTC.

This chain links TRBV29-1 with TRBJ1-1, with a tentative D call TRBD1 (5 bases). V lost 1 base and J 4 bases, leaving 16 bases between the germline ends. The CDR3 covers 15 residues. Germline values: CDR1 SQVTM, CDR2 ANQGSEA. Written as DNA, the CDR3 is TGCAGCGTTGAAGGAGTGGTTAAGGGGCCCACTGAAGCTTTCTTT. Its protein product is CSVEGVVKGPTEAFF.

The V call is TRBV6-1, the J call TRBJ2-7; maybe TRBD1 (6 bases). The CDR3 extends over 17 amino acids. In germline, CDR1 is MNHNS, CDR2 SASEGT. V gave up 5 bases and J gave up 0 bases, with 20 bases separating them. CDR3 coding DNA: TGTGCCAGCAGTAGACTCCCCAGGACAGTGAGCTCCTACGAGCAGTACTTC. This translates into CASSRLPRTVSSYEQYF.

This clonotype occurred a few times. The chain employs TRBV18 and TRBJ1-1, with 7 bases aligning to TRBD1. The CDR3 loop spans 15 amino acids. The junction had 6 bases not matched to a gene; V was cut back by 4 bases and J by 1 base. CDR1 KGHSH and CDR2 LQKENI come from the germline V gene. CDR3 sequence: CASSRPGQRNTEAFF. CDR3 DNA: TGTGCCAGCTCACGTCCGGGACAGAGGAACACTGAAGCTTTCTTT.

The gene calls are TRBV12-3 or TRBV12-4 and TRBJ2-1, with D perhaps matching TRBD1 (5 bases). Deletions cut 1 base from V and 14 bases from J, with 12 bases between. This CDR3 comprises 12 residues. The CDR3 loop reads CASSLEGTGEFF. The CDR3 DNA follows: TGTGCCAGCAGTTTAGAAGGTACAGGAGAGTTCTTC.

This clonotype was seen only a few times. The chain carries TRBV29-1 and TRBJ2-2; either TRBD1 or TRBD2 may supply D (5 bases each). The CDR3 spans 16 residues. Per the germline V gene, CDR1 is SQVTM and CDR2 is ANQGSEA. Trimming removed 3 bases from V and 0 bases from J, with 14 bases in between. In DNA, the CDR3 is TGCAGCGTTGATTTCGGGACGGGATCGAACACCGGGGAGCTGTTTTTT. This encodes CSVDFGTGSNTGELFF.